This is a list of T cell receptor beta chains from one sample in a study of blood T cell repertoires in COVID-19. Repertoires were generated with immunoSEQ multiplex PCR, while TCRdb's copy carries only in-frame clones and drops some. The sample contains roughly 500,000 clones, approximately 90% of which appear only once. Sequencing was done on a sample of PBMCs or T cells enriched from blood (not recorded which). The receptor source for this set is an older woman who had recovered from COVID-19. Each CDR3 is given with its conserved first and last residue.

len	v_gene	j_gene	CDR3aa
18	TRBV19	TRBJ2-3	CASSIDLAGGPSTDTQYF
14	TRBV19	TRBJ2-2	CASTDRGRVGELFF
14	TRBV28	TRBJ1-1	CASSLAGKNTEAFF
17	TRBV24-1	TRBJ1-2	CATSDPPRTGGADGYTF
14	TRBV5-1	TRBJ2-1	CASSLLAEYNEQFF
14	TRBV30	TRBJ2-5	CAWRTQGHQETQYF
13	TRBV12-5	TRBJ1-4	CASGLASRGKLFF
13	TRBV7-9	TRBJ1-1	CASSTDRGTEAFF
15	TRBV9	TRBJ2-1	CASSVSRGMGNEQFF
12	TRBV4-2	TRBJ1-2	CASSQDQGPSTF
14	TRBV9	TRBJ2-3	CASSVGGGRDTQYF
14	TRBV7-2	TRBJ2-7	CASSAGGGVYEQYF
13	TRBV12-3/TRBV12-4	TRBJ1-5	CASSYEGLPPQHF
14	TRBV7-9	TRBJ1-3	CASSLTGTGNTIYF
16	TRBV18	TRBJ2-4	CASSPTGELAKNIQYF
14	TRBV6-5	TRBJ1-2	CASRPGEGNYGYTF
16	TRBV5-4	TRBJ2-6	CASSLVGISGANVLTF
17	TRBV11-2	TRBJ2-3	CASSLGLSGGSTDTQYF
16	TRBV5-1	TRBJ2-2	CASSETSGGATGELFF
15	TRBV2	TRBJ1-5	CASSGTPGSNQPQHF
14	TRBV6-5	TRBJ2-3	CASSTTGYTDTQYF
13	TRBV3-1/TRBV3-2	TRBJ2-7	CASSSGTPYEQYF
15	TRBV7-2	TRBJ2-1	CASSSYSGGAIEQFF
14	TRBV30	TRBJ2-3	CAWKKGQSTDTQYF
16	TRBV12-5	TRBJ2-2	CASGSPAGKNTGELFF
14	TRBV30	TRBJ1-4	CAWSVSRYNEKLFF
14	TRBV24-1	TRBJ1-2	CAVSGTGGRYGYTF
11	TRBV29-1	TRBJ2-3	CSVERSDTQYF
14	TRBV6-5	TRBJ2-7	CASSFYRGAYEQYF
15	TRBV3-1/TRBV3-2	TRBJ2-7	CASSQLQGALGEQYF
16	TRBV2	TRBJ2-1	CASRPTSGGVGDEQFF
16	TRBV4-2	TRBJ2-7	CASSSGTGDFDNEQYF
14	TRBV27	TRBJ2-1	CASTRTGAYNEQFF
15	TRBV5-1	TRBJ2-5	CASSQETGRQETQYF
13	TRBV27	TRBJ1-6	CASSFSGSSPLHF
17	TRBV21-1	TRBJ1-5	CASSNGRQSYSNQPQHF
14	TRBV3-1/TRBV3-2	TRBJ2-4	CNRTSGGRGNIQYF
19	TRBV27	TRBJ1-5	CASSLLGPPQGASNQPQHF
15	TRBV28	TRBJ1-6	CASSITGHFNSPLHF
16	TRBV10-1	TRBJ2-1	CASSEFESRPYNEQFF
14	TRBV4-1	TRBJ2-1	CASSQLTGYNEQFF
15	TRBV3-1/TRBV3-2	TRBJ1-2	CASSQGAYINYGYTF
15	TRBV6-4	TRBJ2-1	CASSDSSGGAFEQFF
15	TRBV19	TRBJ2-1	CASSPTSGGYNEQFF
13	TRBV2	TRBJ1-1	CASSRGLGTEAFF
16	TRBV2	TRBJ2-3	CASSVRSGGAADTQYF
15	TRBV11-2	TRBJ2-1	CASSQPGLGYNEQFF
18	TRBV5-4	TRBJ2-3	CASSLGTSGGPSTDTQYF
14	TRBV6-5	TRBJ1-5	CASKDRGGNQPQHF
16	TRBV5-1	TRBJ2-1	CASKPWTSGSYNEQFF
16	TRBV19	TRBJ2-1	CASSPGLAGAYNEQFF
16	TRBV7-9	TRBJ2-2	CASSLIAGPNTGELFF
13	TRBV19	TRBJ1-5	CASSIEGGQPQHF
14	TRBV13	TRBJ1-5	CASSSRQGNQPQHF
15	TRBV6-5	TRBJ2-3	CASNRGGVSTDTQYF
15	TRBV9	TRBJ2-2	CASSVARTGTGELFF
14	TRBV7-8	TRBJ2-7	CASSLAGPSYEQYF
14	TRBV6-6	TRBJ2-7	CASTAGRVTLEQYF
15	TRBV18	TRBJ1-1	CASSPFETGNTEAFF